This T cell receptor beta chain was profiled in a study of OX40 agonist ivuxolimab in advanced cancers. Overall study context: Patients were treated with intravenous ivuxolimab, dosed at 0.01 to 10 mg/kg and infused every 2 weeks. Three dose-escalation patients had partial responses: one with hepatocellular carcinoma and two with cutaneous melanoma.

Note on this clone: The antigen remains undetermined.

General study points: The investigators did not determine what antigen specificity the expanded peripheral T cells had.

This table comes from immunoSEQ multiplex PCR, and its TCRdb copy is limited to in-frame clones, with some not included. The data contain tens of thousands of clones, just over 85% of them singletons. There are 14 residues in the CDR3. Germline values: CDR1 SQVTM, CDR2 ANQGSEA. V dropped 1 base and J dropped 0; count of bases not matched to a gene: 0. The rearrangement joins TRBV29-1 to TRBJ2-1; 7 bases line up with TRBD2. The sample in question was CD4+ or CD8+ T cells sorted from blood, obtained in a trial of the OX40 agonist ivuxolimab. The TCR originated in an adult with an advanced solid tumor such as melanoma, head and neck, liver or kidney cancer. The CDR3 nucleotides read TGCAGCGTTGAAGGGGACTACTCCTACAATGAGCAGTTCTTC. Translating gives CSVEGDYSYNEQFF.